This TCR beta chain was retrieved from a study of ipilimumab plus nivolumab after autologous stem cell transplantation. Sequencing was performed with immunoSEQ multiplex PCR; in TCRdb, only in-frame clones are kept and a portion is missing. In the table there are about 12,000 clones, 60% to 80% of which are singletons. Trimming removed 1 base at V and 4 bases at J, with 17 bases between. The CDR3 covers 16 residues. CDR1 and CDR2 (germline): MNHEY, SVGAGI. This TCR came from a male donor with diffuse large B-cell lymphoma. This chain connects TRBV6-5 to TRBJ2-7; the D gene is possibly TRBD2 (5 bases). Sequencing was performed on PBMCs, taken in a trial of ipilimumab plus nivolumab as post-transplant consolidation. The CDR3 loop is CASSYFLADGAYEQYF. CDR3 DNA sequence: TGTGCCAGCAGTTACTTCCTAGCTGACGGCGCGTACGAGCAGTACTTC.